The clone carrying this T cell receptor (beta chain) was counted once. What it binds is not known. The CDR3 has 13 residues. Germline V gene data show CDR1 as SGDLS and CDR2 as YYNGEE. V was trimmed by 4 bases and J by 9 bases, leaving 16 bases between them. The sample is drawn from a study of lymphopenia after photon versus proton radiotherapy. General study results and limits: Post-nadir TCR diversity decline inversely tracked overall survival among those who died. After lymphocyte nadir, photon-treated repertoires showed oligoclonal expansion, especially CD8+ Temra. Authors raise, but do not show, better survival with proton therapy. Relative stability marked proton patients; photon patients lost diversity and naive cells.

Using immunoSEQ multiplex PCR, the repertoire was profiled, and TCRdb retains in-frame clones only, with some absent. The table shows 60,000 to 75,000 clones, with around 87% occurring only once. The TCR comes from a man between 40 and 49 years old with gastric cancer. The sequencing here drew on peripheral blood, taken from a patient treated with photon-based radiotherapy. The V call is TRBV9, the J call TRBJ2-5; D is possibly TRBD1 (6 bases). Here the CDR3 DNA reads TGTGCCAGCAGCCCGGGGTTCGAGGGGGCCCAGTACTTC. Its translation: CASSPGFEGAQYF.